These 13 T cell receptor beta chains originate from one sample sequenced in a study of PD-1 blockade in classical Hodgkin lymphoma. Brentuximab vedotin exposure varied among the patients, all of whom had relapsed after autologous stem cell transplantation. This table comes from immunoSEQ multiplex PCR, and its TCRdb copy is limited to in-frame clones, with some not included. The top ten hold 30% to 40% of the sample, which has 10,000 to 12,000 clones, approximately 72% seen once. The sequences come from peripheral blood mononuclear cells (PBMCs), collected at baseline. These receptors were taken from a human donor with classical Hodgkin lymphoma.

The chain has TRBV2 and TRBJ1-1; D perhaps matches TRBD1 (5 bases). The V gene's germline CDR1 is SNHLY and CDR2 FYNNEI. V shed 10 bases and J shed 4 bases, with 16 bases lying between them. This CDR3 has 13 residues. The CDR3 nucleotides are TGTGCCACGTTAAAGACAGCGCGCACTGAAGCTTTCTTT. It is translated as CATLKTARTEAFF. The variable domain in full, with the rest retrieved from reference TRBV2 and TRBJ1-1, is EPEVTQTPSHQVTQMGQEVILRCVPISNHLYFYWYRQILGQKVEFLVSFYNNEISEKSEIFDDQFSVERPDGSNFTLKIRSTKLEDSAMYFCATLKTARTEAFFGQGTRLTVV.

The J gene is TRBJ1-5, the V gene TRBV19; D gene uncertain. V was pared by 3 bases and J by 3 bases, with 15 bases between. Germline-derived CDR1 and CDR2 are LNHDA and SQIVND (reference sequence). This CDR3 spans 16 amino acids. As DNA, the CDR3 is TGTGCCAGTAGTATTTTGCGGACGGCCAACAATCAGCCCCAGCATTTT. Its translation is CASSILRTANNQPQHF.

V and J are TRBV4-2 and TRBJ2-3, with a weak D call TRBD2 (5 bases). The CDR3 sequence is 14 residues long. The germline gives CDR1 LGHNA, CDR2 YNFKEQ. Deletions cut 6 bases from V and 0 bases from J, with 10 bases between. The CDR3 region is CASRRGDSTDTQYF. The DNA for the CDR3 is TGTGCCAGCAGACGGGGAGATAGCACAGATACGCAGTATTTT.

The rearrangement joins TRBV6-4 to TRBJ1-2; D not resolved. The V gene's germline CDR1 is MRHNA and CDR2 SNTAGT. Deletions cut 4 bases from V and 4 bases from J, with 4 bases between. The CDR3 runs to 11 residues. The CDR3 sequence is CASSGGYGYTF. CDR3 DNA sequence: TGTGCCAGCAGTGGCGGCTATGGCTACACCTTC.

About this clone itself: Other DNA sequences in this specimen translate into the identical CDR3. The chain has TRBV29-1 and TRBJ1-4; 8 nucleotides align to TRBD1. Germline CDR1 SQVTM, CDR2 ANQGSEA. This CDR3 comprises 12 residues. Trimming at V came to 6 bases and at J to 7 bases, leaving 4 bases not matched to a gene. CDR3 sequence (DNA): TGCAGCGTCGGGACAGGACGTGAAAAACTGTTTTTT. This codes for CSVGTGREKLFF.

This clone was found once. The genes are TRBV28 and TRBJ2-2; the D gene is possibly TRBD1 (5 bases). The length of the CDR3 is 13 residues. Germline values: CDR1 MDHEN, CDR2 SYDVKM. Trimming took 10 bases from V and 7 from J, leaving 16 bases between them. The CDR3 DNA reads as TGTGCCACCCGGCAGGGTTTGTACGGGGAGCTGTTTTTT. Its protein product is CATRQGLYGELFF.

The rearrangement links TRBV7-2 to TRBJ2-5, with 8 bases fitting TRBD1. The CDR3 is made up of 15 amino acids. The V and J ends lost 1 base and 6 bases, in that order; junction bases with no gene match: 7. Germline loops: CDR1 SGHTA, CDR2 FQGNSA. The CDR3 loop is CASSLVSGGEKTQYF. CDR3 coding DNA: TGTGCCAGCAGCTTAGTTTCAGGGGGCGAGAAGACCCAGTACTTC.

This sequence joins TRBV5-8 and TRBJ2-3, with TRBD2 as a possible D gene (5 bases). CDR1 and CDR2 from the germline V gene are SGHTS and YDEGEE. The germline V and J ends were trimmed by 0 bases and 1 base, with 9 bases remaining between them. The CDR3 totals 15 residues. The CDR3 loop reads CASSLGGLRTDTQYF. The DNA of the CDR3 is TGTGCCAGCAGCTTGGGAGGACTCCGCACAGATACGCAGTATTTT. The full variable domain, completed using reference TRBV5-8 and TRBJ2-3, is EAGVTQSPTHLIKTRGQQATLRCSPISGHTSVYWYQQALGLGLQFLLWYDEGEERNRGNFPPRFSGRQFPNYSSELNVNALELEDSALYLCASSLGGLRTDTQYFGPGTRLTVL.

This chain joins TRBV5-5 and TRBJ1-5, with 10 nucleotides matching TRBD1. Germline CDR1 SGHKS, CDR2 YYEKEE (reference sequence). J lost 7 bases, V lost 4 bases, and 5 bases had no gene match. CDR3 length: 14 amino acids. DNA of the CDR3: TGTGCCAGCAGCCTCCGGGACAGGGGCCAGCCCCAGCATTTT. Amino acid sequence: CASSLRDRGQPQHF. The entire variable domain, with the rest obtained from reference TRBV5-5 and TRBJ1-5, is as follows: DAGVTQSPTHLIKTRGQQVTLRCSPISGHKSVSWYQQVLGQGPQFIFQYYEKEERGRGNFPDRFSARQFPNYSSELNVNALLLGDSALYLCASSLRDRGQPQHFGDGTRLSIL.

This clone is labeled as medium-sized (0.01 to 0.1%). The chain recombines TRBV6-1 with TRBJ2-7; 7 bases fit TRBD1. V was pared by 6 bases and J by 0 bases, with 8 bases of the junction left unmatched. Germline V gives CDR1 MNHNS, CDR2 SASEGT. This CDR3 is built from 15 residues. The CDR3 loop is CASRVKDRTSYEQYF. CDR3 nucleotide sequence: TGTGCCAGCAGGGTAAAGGACAGGACCTCCTACGAGCAGTACTTC.

In its sample, this clone was seen once. Written as DNA, the CDR3 is TGTGCCAGCAGCCGGGGACAGGTCAATCAGCCCCAGCATTTT. It encodes CASSRGQVNQPQHF. The rearrangement uses TRBV5-4 and TRBJ1-5, with 8 bases aligning to TRBD1. J lost 3 bases, V lost 4 bases, and 3 bases had no gene match. The CDR3 consists of 14 residues. Germline lookup yields CDR1 SGHNT and CDR2 YYREEE (reference sequence).

This clone appeared a single time. V gene TRBV7-2 combines with J gene TRBJ1-3; the match to TRBD1 covers 9 bases. Germline CDR1 is SGHTA and CDR2 is FQGNSA. Germline trimming cut 3 bases from V and 7 bases from J; bases unmatched to any gene: 4. This CDR3 comprises 14 residues. The CDR3 DNA reads TGTGCCAGCAGCTTCGACAGGGGGTCGAACACCATATATTTT. Translated, it gives CASSFDRGSNTIYF.

The J gene is TRBJ2-5, the V gene TRBV7-2; D remains ambiguous. Per the germline V gene, CDR1 is SGHTA and CDR2 is FQGNSA. V gave up 7 bases and J gave up 4 bases, with 13 bases separating them. The length of the CDR3 is 13 residues. DNA of the CDR3: TGTGCCAGCACCTTGCGGTGGGGAGAGACCCAGTACTTC. This sequence encodes CASTLRWGETQYF.